One and the same sample provided the 24 T cell receptor beta chains below, sequenced in a study of radiation and T cells in renal cell carcinoma. The time point: blood 4 weeks post-SBRT, at nephrectomy. Documented treatment: 15 Gy SBRT to primary tumor, nephrectomy 4 weeks later. Generated by immunoSEQ multiplex PCR, the TCRdb table keeps only in-frame clones and is missing some. Among 140,000 or so clones, 86% were seen once, and the ten largest hold 15% to 20%. The sample was blood, taken from a patient whose treatment included radiotherapy and nephrectomy. The receptors come from a woman aged 50 to 65 with renal cell carcinoma.

The CDR3 here is CSVAEVYEQYF. The CDR3 coding sequence is TGCAGCGTTGCGGAGGTTTACGAGCAGTACTTC. V usage is TRBV29-1 and J usage is TRBJ2-7; the D gene is possibly TRBD2 (5 bases). V was trimmed by 4 bases and J by 4 bases, leaving 8 bases between them. Germline V gives CDR1 SQVTM, CDR2 ANQGSEA. This CDR3 comprises 11 residues.

The V gene is TRBV5-6, the J gene TRBJ2-7, with D possibly matching TRBD2 (6 bases). The V and J ends lost 5 bases and 6 bases respectively, with 15 bases between them. Germline V gene lookup returns CDR1 SGHDT and CDR2 YYEEEE. The CDR3 contains 13 residues. In nucleotides, the CDR3 is TGTGCCAGCAGAATCGGGGGTGGGCCCGAGCAGTACTTC. Its protein is CASRIGGGPEQYF.

The J gene is TRBJ1-5, the V gene TRBV6-6; the D is unclear. This CDR3 region has 13 residues. The ends were cut back, 6 bases at V and 4 bases at J, with 10 bases in the middle. Germline V gene lookup returns CDR1 MNHNY and CDR2 SVGAGI (reference sequence). Here the CDR3 DNA reads TGTGCCAGCAGCCAGGACGGTAATCAGCCCCAGCATTTT. It yields the protein CASSQDGNQPQHF.

The chain carries TRBV19 and TRBJ2-7; TRBD2 matches 12 bases. CDR3 length: 16 amino acids. Germline-derived CDR1 and CDR2 are LNHDA and SQIVND (reference sequence). J gave up 6 bases and V 3 bases, and 9 bases lay outside the gene matches. CDR3 amino acids: CASSMGLAGGPTEQYF. The CDR3 DNA is TGTGCCAGTAGTATGGGGCTAGCGGGAGGGCCGACCGAGCAGTACTTC.

This clone was counted a single time. The chain couples TRBV7-2 to TRBJ2-5; 7 bases line up with TRBD1. The CDR3 has 15 amino acids. J lost 0 bases, V lost 5 bases, and 6 bases had no gene match. Germline values: CDR1 SGHTA, CDR2 FQGNSA. The chain's CDR3 is CASSTRTGYQETQYF. As DNA, the CDR3 is TGTGCCAGCAGCACCAGGACAGGCTACCAAGAGACCCAGTACTTC.

This clone was detected a few times. The J gene is TRBJ1-2, the V gene TRBV19, with D perhaps matching TRBD1 (6 bases). The length of the CDR3 is 12 residues. The V and J ends lost 4 bases and 8 bases respectively, with 11 bases between them. The germline V gene encodes CDR1 LNHDA and CDR2 SQIVND (reference sequence). Written as DNA, the CDR3 is TGTGCCAGTAGTAGCGGACAGTACGGCTACACCTTC. The encoded protein is CASSSGQYGYTF.

The rearrangement uses TRBV11-2 and TRBJ2-7; 13 bases align to TRBD2. The CDR3 is made up of 15 amino acids. CDR1 is SGHAT and CDR2 is FQNNGV in the germline V gene. The trim removed 6 bases at V and 5 bases at J, leaving 7 bases unmatched. The CDR3, as DNA: TGTGCCAGCAGTTCCACTAGCGGGAGGGCCGACGAGCAGTACTTC. This translates into CASSSTSGRADEQYF. Complete variable domain (other parts from reference TRBV11-2 and TRBJ2-7): EAGVAQSPRYKIIEKRQSVAFWCNPISGHATLYWYQQILGQGPKLLIQFQNNGVVDDSQLPKDRFSAERLKGVDSTLKIQPAKLEDSAVYLCASSSTSGRADEQYFGPGTRLTVT.

This chain connects TRBV19 to TRBJ2-7; 10 bases agree with TRBD1. V was clipped by 5 bases and J by 3 bases; unmatched bases: 4. The CDR3 has 14 amino acids. The germline CDR1 and CDR2 sequences are LNHDA and SQIVND (reference sequence). CDR3 loop: CASSRDRGRYEQYF. The CDR3 DNA sequence: TGTGCCAGTAGTCGGGACAGGGGTCGCTACGAGCAGTACTTC.

The CDR3 coding sequence is TGTGCCAGCAGCTTACCCCTTGAGCCCCAGCATTTT. Residues: CASSLPLEPQHF. The chain employs TRBV7-2 and TRBJ1-5, with D unresolved. Germline loops: CDR1 SGHTA, CDR2 FQGNSA. The CDR3 is 12 residues long. V was clipped by 2 bases and J by 8 bases, with 7 bases between them.

The CDR3 DNA is TGCGCCAGCAGCTCGTCTAGCGGCCAAGAGACCCAGTACTTC. As protein: CASSSSSGQETQYF. The chain uses TRBV5-1 and TRBJ2-5, with 7 bases aligning to TRBD2. The junction had 3 bases not matched to a gene; V was cut back by 3 bases and J by 1 base. CDR1 and CDR2 (germline): SGHRS, YFSETQ. CDR3 length: 14 amino acids.

The V and J genes are TRBV28 and TRBJ2-7, with TRBD2 matching 11 bases. The CDR3 covers 17 residues. CDR1 and CDR2 from the germline V gene are MDHEN and SYDVKM. Unmatched junction bases numbered 12, after V lost 8 bases and J lost 0 bases. The CDR3 nucleotides are TGTGCCAGCGTTAAAAGACTGGGGACTAGCGGCTCCTACGAGCAGTACTTC. Translation: CASVKRLGTSGSYEQYF.

This clone has a handful of counts. V is TRBV18 and J is TRBJ1-2; D remains ambiguous. Trimming removed 0 bases at V and 8 bases at J, with 13 bases between. Germline CDR1 and CDR2: KGHSH and LQKENI. The CDR3 runs 14 residues. CDR3 nucleotide sequence: TGTGCCAGCTCACCACCGTCCCAACTCCGCGGCTACACCTTC. It encodes CASSPPSQLRGYTF.

The V gene is TRBV5-8, the J gene TRBJ2-7, with D possibly being TRBD2 (5 bases). Germline lookup yields CDR1 SGHTS and CDR2 YDEGEE. Trimming took off 6 bases at V and 0 bases at J, with 16 bases between the two ends. The CDR3 has 15 residues. For the CDR3, the DNA is TGTGCCAGCACTCTTCGGGCGGGCTCCTCCTACGAGCAGTACTTC. It specifies CASTLRAGSSYEQYF.

In its sample, this clone was seen a few times. The chain couples TRBV5-3 to TRBJ2-1; D is undetermined. TRBV5-3 is reported as an ORF; its role is uncertain. V lost 10 bases and J lost 4, with 21 bases in between. There are 15 residues in the CDR3. The CDR3 DNA sequence: TGTGCCGCCGCCCTGGCGGAGACTCTATACAATGAGCAGTTCTTC. Translated, it gives CAAALAETLYNEQFF.

This chain links TRBV9 with TRBJ1-4; 10 positions agree with TRBD1. V trimming: 3 bases; J trimming: 5 bases; junction bases outside the gene matches: 1. The CDR3 extends over 14 amino acids. Germline loops: CDR1 SGDLS, CDR2 YYNGEE. The CDR3 DNA reads as TGTGCCAGCAGCGCGGGACAGGGGAATGAAAAACTGTTTTTT. The encoded protein is CASSAGQGNEKLFF.

The chain links TRBV4-1 to TRBJ2-7; tentative D call: TRBD2 (5 bases). Trimming took off 4 bases at V and 4 bases at J, with 14 bases between the two ends. CDR3 size: 14 residues. Germline-derived CDR1 and CDR2 are MGHRA and YSYEKL. CDR3 DNA sequence: TGCGCCAGCAGCCCGTCCCTGTGGAGGTACGAGCAGTACTTC. This gives the protein CASSPSLWRYEQYF.

The rearrangement uses TRBV5-1 and TRBJ2-2, with D perhaps TRBD1 (6 bases). Germline assignment: CDR1 SGHRS and CDR2 YFSETQ. Trimming stripped 4 bases from V and 0 bases from J, with 10 bases between. The CDR3 runs to 15 residues. The CDR3 protein is CASSQGQTNTGELFF. The DNA of the CDR3 is TGCGCCAGCAGCCAAGGACAGACGAACACCGGGGAGCTGTTTTTT.

This chain connects TRBV7-2 to TRBJ1-2; no reliable D call. Germline CDR1 and CDR2: SGHTA and FQGNSA. This CDR3 is 16 amino acids long. Trimming took 7 bases from V and 3 from J, leaving 21 bases between them. CDR3 loop: CASTIRSGREDYGYTF. The DNA for the CDR3 is TGTGCCAGCACCATAAGATCTGGGAGGGAGGACTATGGCTACACCTTC.

V gene TRBV5-1 combines with J gene TRBJ2-1, with 9 bases matching TRBD1. The CDR3 loop spans 13 amino acids. After removal of 0 bases from V and 8 bases from J, the junction contained 0 bases not matched to a gene. The V gene's germline CDR1 is SGHRS and CDR2 YFSETQ. Here the CDR3 reads CASSLGQGDEQFF. CDR3 in DNA: TGCGCCAGCAGCTTGGGACAGGGGGATGAGCAGTTCTTC.

V gene TRBV5-6 combines with J gene TRBJ2-2; no firm D call. This CDR3 spans 13 amino acids. Per the germline V gene, CDR1 is SGHDT and CDR2 is YYEEEE. Trimming took off 2 bases at V and 4 bases at J, with 6 bases between the two ends. CDR3: CASSLGSTGELFF. CDR3 DNA sequence: TGTGCCAGCAGCTTAGGGTCCACCGGGGAGCTGTTTTTT. The full variable domain, rest sourced from reference TRBV5-6 and TRBJ2-2, is DAGVTQSPTHLIKTRGQQVTLRCSPKSGHDTVSWYQQALGQGPQFIFQYYEEEERQRGNFPDRFSGHQFPNYSSELNVNALLLGDSALYLCASSLGSTGELFFGEGSRLTVL.

This rearrangement joins TRBV5-6 to TRBJ2-5, with 11 bases identical to TRBD1. Germline V gene data show CDR1 as SGHDT and CDR2 as YYEEEE. V lost 4 bases to trimming and J lost 5 bases; unmatched junction nucleotides: 4. This CDR3 is built from 14 residues. The CDR3 DNA follows: TGTGCCAGCAGCCCGGACAGGGGGCTGGAGACCCAGTACTTC. This sequence encodes CASSPDRGLETQYF. The full variable domain, its missing parts supplied by reference TRBV5-6 and TRBJ2-5, is DAGVTQSPTHLIKTRGQQVTLRCSPKSGHDTVSWYQQALGQGPQFIFQYYEEEERQRGNFPDRFSGHQFPNYSSELNVNALLLGDSALYLCASSPDRGLETQYFGPGTRLLVL.

J is TRBJ2-4 and V is TRBV9; 11 positions match TRBD1. V shed 3 bases, J shed 1 base, and the junction held 9 bases outside the gene matches. The CDR3 is 18 residues long. The germline gives CDR1 SGDLS, CDR2 YYNGEE. In DNA, the CDR3 is TGTGCCAGCAGCGCCGGGACAGGGGGTGAATCGGCCAAAAACATTCAGTACTTC. Its translation: CASSAGTGGESAKNIQYF.

The chain carries TRBV5-4 and TRBJ1-4; 10 bases line up with TRBD1. This CDR3 is 16 amino acids long. CDR1 and CDR2 from the germline V gene are SGHNT and YYREEE (reference sequence). Unmatched junction bases numbered 6, after V lost 0 bases and J lost 7 bases. CDR3 amino acids: CASSLGQGAQGEKLFF. DNA of the CDR3: TGTGCCAGCAGCTTGGGACAGGGGGCGCAGGGTGAAAAACTGTTTTTT.

J is TRBJ2-2 and V is TRBV29-1; 10 nucleotides align to TRBD1. In germline, CDR1 is SQVTM, CDR2 ANQGSEA. After removal of 8 bases from V and 5 bases from J, the junction contained 5 bases not matched to a gene. CDR3 length equals 13 residues. In DNA, the CDR3 is TGCAGCTCAGGACAGGGGGTGACCGGGGAGCTGTTTTTT. It is translated as CSSGQGVTGELFF.